This TCR beta chain is from a study of T-cell reconstitution after alpha-beta-depleted transplantation in children. It was with unique molecular identifiers that the TCRbeta library was prepared. TCRdb re-derived calls from the PCR reads in MiXCR, one entry per CDR3 protein. The data show roughly 100,000 distinct CDR3 sequences, approximately 6% seen once. Sample: PBMCs, mostly from graft donor cells, taken 60 days after TCRalphabeta/CD19-depleted stem cell transplant. This TCR was recovered from a female patient aged 2-10 years who had a stem cell transplant for Fanconi anemia, so the T cells may come from the graft donor.

CDR3 residues: CASSYGTGAQPQHF. The CDR3 bases are TGTGCCAGCAGCTATGGGACAGGGGCCCAGCCCCAGCATTTT. The chain carries TRBV7-2 and TRBJ1-5; 10 nucleotides align to TRBD1. Germline CDR1 is SGHTA and CDR2 is FQGNSA. The CDR3 loop spans 14 amino acids. Trimming removed 4 bases from V and 7 bases from J; junction bases left unmatched: 4.